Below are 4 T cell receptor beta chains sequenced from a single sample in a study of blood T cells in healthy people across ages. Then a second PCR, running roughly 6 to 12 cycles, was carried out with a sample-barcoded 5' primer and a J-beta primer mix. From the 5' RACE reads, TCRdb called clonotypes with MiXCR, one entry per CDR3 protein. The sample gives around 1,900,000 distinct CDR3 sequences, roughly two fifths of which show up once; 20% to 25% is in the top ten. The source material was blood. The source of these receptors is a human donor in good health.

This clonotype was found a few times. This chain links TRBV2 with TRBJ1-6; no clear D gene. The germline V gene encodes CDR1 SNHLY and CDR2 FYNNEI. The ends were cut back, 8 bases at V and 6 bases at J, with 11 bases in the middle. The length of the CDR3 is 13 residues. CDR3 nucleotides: TGTGCCAGCGTACCCAGAGTTAATTCACCCCTCCACTTT. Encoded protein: CASVPRVNSPLHF.

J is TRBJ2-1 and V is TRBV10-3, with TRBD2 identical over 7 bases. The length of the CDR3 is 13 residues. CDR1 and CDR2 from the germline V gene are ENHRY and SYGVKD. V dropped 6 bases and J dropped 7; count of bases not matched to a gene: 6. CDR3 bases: TGTGCCATCAGGGGGGGGATTGAAAATGAGCAGTTCTTC. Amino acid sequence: CAIRGGIENEQFF.

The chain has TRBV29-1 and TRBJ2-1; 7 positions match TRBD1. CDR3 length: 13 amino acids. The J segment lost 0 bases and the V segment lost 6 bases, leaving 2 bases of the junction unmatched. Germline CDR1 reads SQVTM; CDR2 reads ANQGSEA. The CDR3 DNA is TGCAGCGTGTGGGACAGCTCCTACAATGAGCAGTTCTTC. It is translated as CSVWDSSYNEQFF.

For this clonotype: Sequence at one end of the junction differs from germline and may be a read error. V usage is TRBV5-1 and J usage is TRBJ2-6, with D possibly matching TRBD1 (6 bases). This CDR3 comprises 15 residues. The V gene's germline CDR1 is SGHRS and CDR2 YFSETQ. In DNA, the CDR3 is TGCGCCAGCAGCTCACAGGGTTCCGGGGCCAACGTCCGGACTTTC. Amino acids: CASSSQGSGANVRTF.